The 2 T cell receptor beta chains listed next were all sequenced from one sample in a study of blood T cell repertoires in COVID-19. Sequencing was performed with immunoSEQ multiplex PCR; in TCRdb, only in-frame clones are kept and a portion is missing. The sample lists 60,000 to 70,000 clones; 82% were seen once. The sequenced sample consisted of peripheral blood. Source of these receptors: a man between 60 and 75 years old with acute or convalescent COVID-19.

The V and J genes are TRBV5-1 and TRBJ1-2; possibly TRBD1 for D (5 bases). The CDR3 is 14 amino acids. CDR1 is SGHRS and CDR2 is YFSETQ in the germline V gene. V lost 2 bases and J 0 bases, leaving 8 bases between the germline ends. CDR3 nucleotides: TGCGCCAGCAGCTTCGACAGCGCTAACTATGGCTACACCTTC. It specifies CASSFDSANYGYTF. The full variable domain, its missing parts supplied by reference TRBV5-1 and TRBJ1-2, is KAGVTQTPRYLIKTRGQQVTLSCSPISGHRSVSWYQQTPGQGLQFLFEYFSETQRNKGNFPGRFSGRQFSNSRSEMNVSTLELGDSALYLCASSFDSANYGYTFGSGTRLTVV.

This sequence joins TRBV3-1 (or the pseudogene TRBV3-2) and TRBJ1-4; TRBD1 agrees at 8 bases. Germline V CDR1 and CDR2: LGHDT, YNNKEL (reference sequence). With V trimmed by 6 bases and J by 7 bases, 10 bases remained unmatched. CDR3 length: 15 residues. The CDR3 nucleotides read TGTGCCAGCAGTCCACCCGGGACAGGTCTTGAAAAACTGTTTTTT. This encodes CASSPPGTGLEKLFF.